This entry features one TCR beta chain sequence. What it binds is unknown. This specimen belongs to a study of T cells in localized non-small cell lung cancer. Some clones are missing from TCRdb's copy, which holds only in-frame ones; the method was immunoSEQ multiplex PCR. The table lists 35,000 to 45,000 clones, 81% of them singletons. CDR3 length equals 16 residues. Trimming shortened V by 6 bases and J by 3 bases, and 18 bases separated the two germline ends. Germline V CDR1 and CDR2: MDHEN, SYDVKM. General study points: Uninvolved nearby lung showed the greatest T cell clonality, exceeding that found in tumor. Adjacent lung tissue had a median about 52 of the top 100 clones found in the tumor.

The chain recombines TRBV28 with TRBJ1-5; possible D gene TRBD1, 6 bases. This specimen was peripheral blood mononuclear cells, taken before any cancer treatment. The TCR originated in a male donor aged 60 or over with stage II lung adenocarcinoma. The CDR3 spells CASSPAGGSFNQPQHF. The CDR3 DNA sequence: TGTGCCAGCAGCCCAGCGGGGGGCAGTTTCAATCAGCCCCAGCATTTT.